This T cell receptor beta chain was identified during a study of early T cells in non-severe SARS-CoV-2 infection. MiXCR, applied by TCRdb to the 5' RACE reads, yields one record per CDR3 protein. Here the sample spans under 80,000 distinct CDR3 sequences, 10% to 15% being singletons. Sequences were obtained from whole blood. This receptor was obtained from an adult who was a healthcare worker with PCR-confirmed SARS-CoV-2 infection or an uninfected control (not recorded which).

In DNA, the CDR3 is TGTGCCAGCAGCTTTAGGACAGGGACTTGGGATACGCAGTATTTT. Protein product: CASSFRTGTWDTQYF. V and J are TRBV7-9 and TRBJ2-3, with 8 bases that match TRBD1. This CDR3 is built from 15 residues. V was clipped by 3 bases and J by 6 bases; unmatched bases: 8. Germline loops: CDR1 SEHNR, CDR2 FQNEAQ (reference sequence). Based on the CDR3 plus reference TRBV7-9 and TRBJ2-3, the full variable domain is DTGVSQNPRHKITKRGQNVTFRCDPISEHNRLYWYRQTLGQGPEFLTYFQNEAQLEKSRLLSDRFSAERPKGSFSTLEIQRTEQGDSAMYLCASSFRTGTWDTQYFGPGTRLTVL.